The rows below give T cell receptor beta chains drawn from one sample of a study of blood T cells in healthy people across ages. TCRdb re-derived calls from the 5' RACE reads in MiXCR, one entry per CDR3 protein. The repertoire holds about 780,000 distinct CDR3 sequences, around 50% seen once, with 15% to 20% in the top ten. The material sequenced was blood. All receptors derive from a man at least 80 years old in good health. CDR3s include the opening cysteine and the closing phenylalanine or tryptophan. A D gene is named only where the DNA matches it firmly. Part of the rows lack a size; the others show once, few, many or a class for expanded clones.

D: -
V: TRBV16
size: once
J: TRBJ1-3
CDR3: CASSQFETGYGNTIYF
DNA: TGTGCCAGCAGCCAATTTGAAACCGGTTATGGAAACACCATATATTTT

D: -
V: TRBV20-1
size: many
J: TRBJ2-5
CDR3: CSATRAGETQYF
DNA: TGCAGTGCCACGAGGGCTGGGGAGACCCAGTACTTC

D: -
V: TRBV9
size: -
J: TRBJ1-2
CDR3: CASSAQQGTYGYTF
DNA: TGTGCCAGCAGCGCCCAACAGGGAACCTATGGCTACACCTTC

D: -
V: TRBV3-1
size: -
J: TRBJ2-5
CDR3: CASSQKALVVHNEQYF
DNA: TGTGCCAGCAGCCAAAAAGCACTAGTCGTTCACAATGAGCAGTACTTC

D: TRBD1
V: TRBV5-6
size: -
J: TRBJ1-2
CDR3: CASSLVGTGGYGYTF
DNA: TGTGCCAGCAGCTTGGTTGGGACAGGAGGATATGGCTACACCTTC

D: -
V: TRBV20-1
size: few
J: TRBJ2-3
CDR3: CSARDTVRGTDTQYF
DNA: TGCAGTGCTAGAGATACAGTCCGGGGCACAGATACGCAGTATTTT

D: -
V: TRBV11-1
size: once
J: TRBJ2-1
CDR3: CASSLSSGTPNYNEQFF
DNA: TGTGCCAGCAGCCTTTCCTCCGGGACTCCGAACTACAATGAGCAGTTCTTC

D: TRBD1
V: TRBV29-1
size: few
J: TRBJ2-7
CDR3: CSVKSRGSYEQYF
DNA: TGCAGCGTGAAAAGCAGGGGGTCTTACGAGCAGTACTTC

D: -
V: TRBV7-9
size: once
J: TRBJ2-7
CDR3: CAAMGTALSYEQYF
DNA: TGTGCCGCAATGGGAACAGCTCTCTCCTACGAGCAGTACTTC

D: TRBD1
V: TRBV2
size: -
J: TRBJ2-5
CDR3: CASSSATGYQETQYF
DNA: TGTGCCAGCAGCTCGGCGACAGGGTACCAAGAGACCCAGTACTTC

D: -
V: TRBV7-2
size: few
J: TRBJ2-3
CDR3: CASSLVGGASTDTQYF
DNA: TGTGCCAGCAGCTTAGTTGGCGGCGCGAGCACAGATACGCAGTATTTT

D: -
V: TRBV29-1
size: -
J: TRBJ2-1
CDR3: CSVEDQNRASSYNEQFF
DNA: TGCAGCGTTGAAGATCAGAACAGGGCGAGCTCCTACAATGAGCAGTTCTTC

D: TRBD2
V: TRBV7-2
size: few
J: TRBJ2-7
CDR3: CASRYAGGSSYEQYF
DNA: TGTGCCAGCAGATATGCGGGAGGGAGCTCCTACGAGCAGTACTTC

D: -
V: TRBV7-2
size: -
J: TRBJ2-7
CDR3: CASSGGQGGSYEQYF
DNA: TGTGCCAGCAGCGGGGGGCAGGGTGGGTCTTACGAGCAGTACTTC

D: -
V: TRBV6-5
size: few
J: TRBJ2-6
CDR3: CASSYLGSSGANVLTF
DNA: TGTGCCAGCAGTTACTTGGGGAGCTCTGGGGCCAACGTCCTGACTTTC

D: -
V: TRBV7-6
size: -
J: TRBJ1-2
CDR3: CASSLVEDATSEGYTF
DNA: TGTGCCAGCAGCTTAGTCGAGGACGCCACTTCGGAAGGCTACACCTTC

D: -
V: TRBV7-2
size: once
J: TRBJ1-5
CDR3: CASSFIQGDQPQHF
DNA: TGTGCCAGCAGCTTCATCCAGGGAGATCAGCCCCAGCATTTT

D: -
V: TRBV10-3
size: -
J: TRBJ2-1
CDR3: CAISEVQNNEQFF
DNA: TGTGCCATCAGTGAGGTACAGAACAATGAGCAGTTCTTC

D: TRBD1
V: TRBV6-1
size: once
J: TRBJ2-5
CDR3: CASSGGQGEGEETQYF
DNA: TGTGCCAGCAGTGGAGGACAGGGGGAGGGAGAAGAGACCCAGTACTTC

D: -
V: TRBV2
size: -
J: TRBJ2-3
CDR3: CASRARDWGTDTQYF
DNA: TGTGCCAGCAGGGCTAGGGACTGGGGCACAGATACGCAGTATTTT

D: TRBD1
V: TRBV3-1
size: -
J: TRBJ2-5
CDR3: CASSPTLGGQGLETQYF
DNA: TGTGCCAGCAGCCCGACGTTGGGGGGACAGGGGTTGGAGACCCAGTACTTC

D: TRBD2
V: TRBV7-8
size: many
J: TRBJ2-7
CDR3: CASSPTLAGTNYEQYF
DNA: TGTGCCAGCAGCCCGACCTTAGCCGGGACTAACTACGAGCAGTACTTC

D: -
V: TRBV19
size: -
J: TRBJ2-7
CDR3: CASRLSSVSYNEQYF
DNA: TGTGCCAGTAGGCTTTCTAGCGTCTCCTACAATGAGCAGTACTTC

D: -
V: TRBV7-2
size: few
J: TRBJ2-7
CDR3: CASSLASLGEQYF
DNA: TGTGCCAGCAGCTTAGCCTCCCTGGGCGAGCAGTACTTC

D: -
V: TRBV2
size: few
J: TRBJ2-3
CDR3: CASSEELFGTQYF
DNA: TGTGCCAGCAGTGAAGAGCTATTCGGTACGCAGTATTTT

D: -
V: TRBV7-2
size: many
J: TRBJ2-1
CDR3: CASSLEDSNYNEQFF
DNA: TGTGCCAGCAGCTTAGAGGACAGTAATTACAATGAGCAGTTCTTC

D: -
V: TRBV7-2
size: -
J: TRBJ2-1
CDR3: CASSFMGTGSVRGEQFF
DNA: TGTGCCAGCAGCTTTATGGGGACGGGTAGCGTTCGGGGTGAGCAGTTCTTC

D: TRBD1
V: TRBV5-1
size: few
J: TRBJ2-1
CDR3: CASTHRTGVTYNEQFF
DNA: TGCGCCAGCACCCATAGGACAGGGGTGACCTACAATGAGCAGTTCTTC

D: TRBD2
V: TRBV5-1
size: once
J: TRBJ2-5
CDR3: CASSLGLAGGNQETQYF
DNA: TGCGCCAGCAGCTTGGGACTAGCGGGAGGTAACCAAGAGACCCAGTACTTC

D: TRBD2
V: TRBV4-2
size: -
J: TRBJ2-1
CDR3: CASSQGTSGDYNEQFF
DNA: TGTGCCAGCAGCCAGGGAACTAGCGGGGACTACAATGAGCAGTTCTTC

D: TRBD2
V: TRBV29-1
size: many
J: TRBJ2-1
CDR3: CSVEDGSSGRYNEQFF
DNA: TGCAGCGTTGAAGATGGGTCTAGCGGGAGATACAATGAGCAGTTCTTC

D: -
V: TRBV29-1
size: few
J: TRBJ2-3
CDR3: CSVGKRISTDTQYF
DNA: TGCAGCGTTGGTAAACGAATCAGCACAGATACGCAGTATTTT

D: -
V: TRBV2
size: -
J: TRBJ2-1
CDR3: CASTTDSNEQFF
DNA: TGTGCCAGCACGACGGACAGCAATGAGCAGTTCTTC

D: -
V: TRBV25-1
size: -
J: TRBJ2-2
CDR3: CASSAAVGYGGGELFF
DNA: TGTGCCAGCAGTGCCGCGGTGGGGTATGGTGGTGGGGAGCTGTTTTTT

D: -
V: TRBV12-3/TRBV12-4
size: -
J: TRBJ2-1
CDR3: CASSPMPQGGGNNEQFF
DNA: TGTGCCAGCAGCCCTATGCCACAGGGAGGAGGGAACAATGAGCAGTTCTTC

D: -
V: TRBV7-9
size: many
J: TRBJ1-2
CDR3: CASSLMGSTNYGYTF
DNA: TGTGCCAGCAGCTTAATGGGTTCCACTAACTATGGCTACACCTTC

D: -
V: TRBV20-1
size: -
J: TRBJ2-2
CDR3: CSASSGRMGTGELFF
DNA: TGCAGTGCTAGCTCGGGACGAATGGGAACCGGGGAGCTGTTTTTT

D: TRBD1
V: TRBV12-3/TRBV12-4
size: few
J: TRBJ2-5
CDR3: CASSQGQGDVETQYF
DNA: TGTGCCAGCAGCCAGGGACAGGGGGATGTCGAGACCCAGTACTTC

D: TRBD1
V: TRBV5-6
size: -
J: TRBJ2-3
CDR3: CASSGWTGDPFTDTQYF
DNA: TGTGCCAGCAGCGGTTGGACAGGGGACCCCTTCACAGATACGCAGTATTTT

D: -
V: TRBV3-1
size: few
J: TRBJ2-1
CDR3: CASSQLSSQRTFF
DNA: TGTGCCAGCAGCCAATTGAGTAGTCAGCGAACGTTCTTC

D: -
V: TRBV20-1
size: once
J: TRBJ1-5
CDR3: CSATSGLHEPQHF
DNA: TGCAGTGCTACCAGTGGGCTCCATGAGCCCCAGCATTTT

D: -
V: TRBV27
size: -
J: TRBJ2-1
CDR3: CASSSGPAYNEQFF
DNA: TGTGCCAGCAGTTCAGGGCCGGCCTACAATGAGCAGTTCTTC

D: TRBD2
V: TRBV5-1
size: -
J: TRBJ2-1
CDR3: CASIGSGGNNEQFF
DNA: TGCGCCAGCATTGGGTCCGGGGGGAACAATGAGCAGTTCTTC